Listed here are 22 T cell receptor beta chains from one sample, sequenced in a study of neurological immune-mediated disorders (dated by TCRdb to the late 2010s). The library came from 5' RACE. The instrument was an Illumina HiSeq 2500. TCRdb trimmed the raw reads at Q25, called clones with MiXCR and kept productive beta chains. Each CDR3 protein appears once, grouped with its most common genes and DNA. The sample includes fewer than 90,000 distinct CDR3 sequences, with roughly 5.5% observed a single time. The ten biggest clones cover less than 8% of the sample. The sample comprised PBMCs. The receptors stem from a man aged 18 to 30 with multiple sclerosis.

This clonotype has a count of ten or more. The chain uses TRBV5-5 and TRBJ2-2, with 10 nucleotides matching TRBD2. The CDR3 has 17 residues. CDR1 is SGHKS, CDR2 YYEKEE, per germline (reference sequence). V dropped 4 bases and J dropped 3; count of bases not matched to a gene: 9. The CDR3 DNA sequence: TGTGCCAGCAGCCCCCGGCTAGCGGGAGTGTACACCGGGGAGCTGTTTTTT. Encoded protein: CASSPRLAGVYTGELFF. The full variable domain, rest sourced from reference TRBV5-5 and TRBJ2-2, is DAGVTQSPTHLIKTRGQQVTLRCSPISGHKSVSWYQQVLGQGPQFIFQYYEKEERGRGNFPDRFSARQFPNYSSELNVNALLLGDSALYLCASSPRLAGVYTGELFFGEGSRLTVL.

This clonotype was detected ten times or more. The CDR3 bases are TGTGCCAGCAGTGAAGCGCGGCAGGGGGCTGAAGCTTTCTTT. This encodes CASSEARQGAEAFF. The rearrangement joins TRBV6-1 to TRBJ1-1; the match to TRBD1 covers 7 bases. The trim removed 0 bases at V and 6 bases at J, leaving 4 bases unmatched. The CDR3 extends over 14 amino acids. Germline CDR1 and CDR2: MNHNS and SASEGT.

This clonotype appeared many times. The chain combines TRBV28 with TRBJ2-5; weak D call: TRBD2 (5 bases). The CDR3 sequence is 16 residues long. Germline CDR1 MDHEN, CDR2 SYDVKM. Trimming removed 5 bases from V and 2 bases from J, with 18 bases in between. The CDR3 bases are TGTGCCAGCAGTCCACTTGGGAGTCCGGTACAAGAGACCCAGTACTTC. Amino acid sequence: CASSPLGSPVQETQYF.

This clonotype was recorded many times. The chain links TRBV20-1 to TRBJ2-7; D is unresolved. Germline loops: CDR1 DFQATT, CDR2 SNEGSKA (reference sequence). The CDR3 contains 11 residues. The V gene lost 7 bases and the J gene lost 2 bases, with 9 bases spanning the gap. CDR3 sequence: CSVGPPYEQYF. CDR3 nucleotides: TGCAGTGTCGGCCCCCCCTACGAGCAGTACTTC.

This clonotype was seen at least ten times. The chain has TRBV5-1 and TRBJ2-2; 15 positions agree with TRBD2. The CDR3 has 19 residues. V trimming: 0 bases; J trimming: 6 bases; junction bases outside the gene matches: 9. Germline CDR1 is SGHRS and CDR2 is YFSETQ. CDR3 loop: CASSLVGLAGGTPSGELFF. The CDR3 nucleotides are TGCGCCAGCAGCTTGGTTGGACTAGCGGGAGGGACCCCATCCGGGGAGCTGTTTTTT.

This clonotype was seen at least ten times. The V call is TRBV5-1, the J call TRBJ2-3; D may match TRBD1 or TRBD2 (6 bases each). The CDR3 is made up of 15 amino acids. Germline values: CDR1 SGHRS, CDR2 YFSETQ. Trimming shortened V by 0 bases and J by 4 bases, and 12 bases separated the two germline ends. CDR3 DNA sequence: TGCGCCAGCAGCTTGGGATCCGGGGGCCCAGATACGCAGTATTTT. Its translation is CASSLGSGGPDTQYF. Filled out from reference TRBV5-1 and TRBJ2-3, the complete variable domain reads KAGVTQTPRYLIKTRGQQVTLSCSPISGHRSVSWYQQTPGQGLQFLFEYFSETQRNKGNFPGRFSGRQFSNSRSEMNVSTLELGDSALYLCASSLGSGGPDTQYFGPGTRLTVL.

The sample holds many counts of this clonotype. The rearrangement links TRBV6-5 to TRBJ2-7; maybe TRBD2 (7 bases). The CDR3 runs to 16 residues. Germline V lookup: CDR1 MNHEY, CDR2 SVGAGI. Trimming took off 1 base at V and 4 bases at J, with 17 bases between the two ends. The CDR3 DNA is TGTGCCAGCAGTTACTTTTCAGCGGGGAGGGGGTACGAGCAGTACTTC. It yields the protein CASSYFSAGRGYEQYF.

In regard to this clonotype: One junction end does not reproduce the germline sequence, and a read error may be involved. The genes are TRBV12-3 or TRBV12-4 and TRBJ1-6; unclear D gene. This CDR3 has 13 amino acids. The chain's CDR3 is CASSGRGFSPLHF. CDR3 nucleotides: TGTGCCTCCAGTGGGCGAGGGTTTTCACCCCTACACTTT.

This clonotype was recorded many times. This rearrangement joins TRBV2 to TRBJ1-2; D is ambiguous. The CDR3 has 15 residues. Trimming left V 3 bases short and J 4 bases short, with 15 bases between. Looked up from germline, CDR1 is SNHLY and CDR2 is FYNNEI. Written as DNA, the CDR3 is TGTGCCAGCAGTGAGGCCTCCGATGGGCGCTATGGCTACACCTTC. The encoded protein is CASSEASDGRYGYTF.

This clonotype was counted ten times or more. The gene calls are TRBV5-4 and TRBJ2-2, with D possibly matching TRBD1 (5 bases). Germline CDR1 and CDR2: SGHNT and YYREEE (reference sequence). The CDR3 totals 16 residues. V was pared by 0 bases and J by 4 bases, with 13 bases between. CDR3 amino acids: CASSLEGITSTGELFF. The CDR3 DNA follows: TGTGCCAGCAGCTTGGAGGGGATAACTTCCACCGGGGAGCTGTTTTTT.

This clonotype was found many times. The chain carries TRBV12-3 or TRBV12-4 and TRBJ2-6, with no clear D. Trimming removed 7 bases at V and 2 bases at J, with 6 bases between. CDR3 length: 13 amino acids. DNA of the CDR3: TGTGCCAGCAAAGGGACTGGGGCCAACGTCCTGACTTTC. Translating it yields CASKGTGANVLTF.

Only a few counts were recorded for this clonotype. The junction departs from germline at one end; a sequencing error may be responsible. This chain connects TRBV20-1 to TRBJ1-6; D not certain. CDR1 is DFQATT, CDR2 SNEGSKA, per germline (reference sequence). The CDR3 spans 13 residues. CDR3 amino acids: CSARERVGSPLNF. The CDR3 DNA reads TGCAGTGCGAGGGAAAGGGTGGGTTCACCCCTCAACTTT.

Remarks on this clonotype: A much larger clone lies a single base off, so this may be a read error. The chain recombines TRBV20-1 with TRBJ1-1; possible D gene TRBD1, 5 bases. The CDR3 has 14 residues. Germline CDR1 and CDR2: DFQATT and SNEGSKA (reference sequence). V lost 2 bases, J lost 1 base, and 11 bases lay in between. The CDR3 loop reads CSARRAGTNTEAFF. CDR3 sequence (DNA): TGCAGTGCTAGAAGAGCGGGGACGAACACTGAAGCTTTCTTT.

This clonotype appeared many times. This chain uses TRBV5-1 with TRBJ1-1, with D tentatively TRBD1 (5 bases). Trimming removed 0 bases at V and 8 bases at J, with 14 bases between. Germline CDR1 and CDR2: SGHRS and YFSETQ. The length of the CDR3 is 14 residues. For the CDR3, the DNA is TGCGCCAGCAGCTTGGCTCAGGGTACGGCCGAAGCTTTCTTT. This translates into CASSLAQGTAEAFF.

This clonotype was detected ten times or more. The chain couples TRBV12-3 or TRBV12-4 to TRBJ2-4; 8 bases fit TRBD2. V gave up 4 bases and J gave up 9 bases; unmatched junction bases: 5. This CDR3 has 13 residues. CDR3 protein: CASSSAGEGIQYF. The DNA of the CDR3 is TGTGCCAGCAGTTCAGCGGGAGAGGGCATTCAGTACTTC.

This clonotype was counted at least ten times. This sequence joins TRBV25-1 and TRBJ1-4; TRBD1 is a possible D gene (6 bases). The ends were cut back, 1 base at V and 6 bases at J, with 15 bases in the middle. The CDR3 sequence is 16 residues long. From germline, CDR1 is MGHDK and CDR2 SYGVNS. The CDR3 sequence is CASSESWGDTHEKLFF. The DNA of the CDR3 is TGTGCCAGCAGTGAATCTTGGGGGGACACGCATGAAAAACTGTTTTTT.

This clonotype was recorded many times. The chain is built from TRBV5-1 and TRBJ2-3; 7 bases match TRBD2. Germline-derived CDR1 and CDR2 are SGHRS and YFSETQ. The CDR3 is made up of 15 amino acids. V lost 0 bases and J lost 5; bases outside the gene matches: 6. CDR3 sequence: CASSLAGIAGDTQYF. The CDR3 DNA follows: TGCGCCAGCAGCTTGGCAGGGATAGCGGGAGATACGCAGTATTTT.

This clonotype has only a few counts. The CDR3 sequence is CASRLLGQNSPLHF. DNA for the CDR3: TGTGCCAGCAGACTGTTAGGGCAAAATTCACCCCTCCACTTT. This chain connects TRBV27 to TRBJ1-6; D unclear. The CDR3 contains 14 residues. With 6 bases removed from V and 7 bases from J, the gap between germline ends came to 13 bases. Germline V gene sequence: CDR1 MNHEY, CDR2 SMNVEV (reference sequence).

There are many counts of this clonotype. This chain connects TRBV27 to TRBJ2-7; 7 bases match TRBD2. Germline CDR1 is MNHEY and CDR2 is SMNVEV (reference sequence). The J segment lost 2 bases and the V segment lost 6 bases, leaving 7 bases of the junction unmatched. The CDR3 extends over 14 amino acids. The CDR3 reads CASRGGVSAYEQYF. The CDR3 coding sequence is TGTGCCAGCAGGGGGGGGGTGTCCGCCTACGAGCAGTACTTC.

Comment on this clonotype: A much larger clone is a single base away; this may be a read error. The chain's CDR3 is CASSPGEVAYEQYF. The CDR3, as DNA: TGTGCCAGCAGCCCGGGAGAAGTTGCCTACGAGCAGTACTTC. The V and J genes are TRBV3-1 and TRBJ2-7, with D perhaps TRBD2 (6 bases). Germline CDR1 is LGHDT and CDR2 is YNNKEL (reference sequence). Deletions cut 4 bases from V and 2 bases from J, with 12 bases between. The CDR3 spans 14 residues.

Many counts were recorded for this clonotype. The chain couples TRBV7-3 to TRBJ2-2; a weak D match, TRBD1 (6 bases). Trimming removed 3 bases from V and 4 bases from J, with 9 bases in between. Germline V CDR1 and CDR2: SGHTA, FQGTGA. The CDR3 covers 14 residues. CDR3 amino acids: CASSLSGATGELFF. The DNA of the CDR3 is TGTGCCAGCAGCTTGTCAGGGGCCACCGGGGAGCTGTTTTTT.

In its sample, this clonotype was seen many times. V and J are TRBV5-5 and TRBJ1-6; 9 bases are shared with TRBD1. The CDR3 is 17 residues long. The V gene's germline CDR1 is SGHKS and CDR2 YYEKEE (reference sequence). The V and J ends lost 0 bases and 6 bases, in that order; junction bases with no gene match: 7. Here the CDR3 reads CASSLVTGTGTNSPLHF. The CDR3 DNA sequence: TGTGCCAGCAGCTTGGTAACCGGGACAGGGACTAATTCACCCCTCCACTTT.